A selection of T cell receptor beta chains follows, all from one sample in a study of T cell responses to AZD1222 COVID-19 vaccine. The table came from immunoSEQ multiplex PCR; TCRdb's copy has only in-frame clones and leaves some out. In the table there are some 96,000 clones, about 93% of which are singletons. The sample in question was peripheral blood, obtained on day 0 of AZD1222 vaccination. These receptors were collected from an adult in good health. CDR3s include the opening cysteine and the closing phenylalanine or tryptophan. The D gene is left open where the match is weak.

TRBV5-1	.	TRBJ2-4	TGCGCCAGCAGCTTCCTGGGGGAGGAGCAGATTCAGTACTTC	CASSFLGEEQIQYF
TRBV9	TRBD2	TRBJ2-3	TGTGCCAGCAGCCCACGACTAGCGGGAGGGCCGGGGTCAGATACGCAGTATTTT	CASSPRLAGGPGSDTQYF
TRBV19	.	TRBJ2-2	TGTGCCAGTAGTGTGTACAGGCTCACCGGGGAGCTGTTTTTT	CASSVYRLTGELFF
TRBV5-6	.	TRBJ1-2	TGTGCCAGCAGCTTGGTGGGCAGGGGCTATGGCTACACCTTC	CASSLVGRGYGYTF
TRBV11-2	.	TRBJ2-7	TGTGCCAGCAGCTTAGTGTCTAACTACGAGCAGTACTTC	CASSLVSNYEQYF
TRBV11-1	.	TRBJ2-1	TGTGCCAGCAGCTTAGGGGGTCTAGCGAAACGTGAGCAGTTCTTC	CASSLGGLAKREQFF
TRBV6-4	TRBD1	TRBJ1-2	TGTGCCAGCAGTAAGGGACAGGGGGCAAGCTACACCTTC	CASSKGQGASYTF
TRBV28	TRBD1	TRBJ1-4	TGTGCCAGCGGCTCCGGGACAGCTAATGAAAAACTGTTTTTT	CASGSGTANEKLFF
TRBV28	.	TRBJ1-5	TGTGCCAGCAGCCCGGCGGGACACCGCAATCAGCCCCAGCATTTT	CASSPAGHRNQPQHF
TRBV19	TRBD1	TRBJ1-5	TGTGCCAGTAGTATGCAACCGGGACAGGGCCTTCTTAGCAATCAGCCCCAGCATTTT	CASSMQPGQGLLSNQPQHF
TRBV18	TRBD1	TRBJ2-2	TGTGCCAGCTCACAGGACAGGCTGCCGAACACCGGGGAGCTGTTTTTT	CASSQDRLPNTGELFF
TRBV30	TRBD1	TRBJ2-7	TGTGCCTGGAGGGACCAGGGGGTTGGGGGCGAGCAGTACTTC	CAWRDQGVGGEQYF
TRBV27	.	TRBJ1-6	TGTGCCAGCAGTTTATGGAGCCGCGTTTATAATTCACCCCTCCACTTT	CASSLWSRVYNSPLHF
TRBV12-3/TRBV12-4	TRBD1	TRBJ2-7	TGTGCCAGCAGATCGACAGGGGGCGAGCAGTACTTC	CASRSTGGEQYF